The sequence of this T cell receptor (beta chain) was determined in a study of T-cell reconstitution after alpha-beta-depleted transplantation in children. This CDR3 spans 15 amino acids. After removal of 3 bases from V and 6 bases from J, the junction contained 8 bases not matched to a gene. This clonotype was recorded at least ten times. Unique molecular identifiers featured in how the TCRbeta library was prepared. TCRdb reanalysed the PCR reads using MiXCR and keeps one entry per CDR3 protein. The repertoire has about 400,000 distinct CDR3 sequences, over 20% of them found once; the top ten carry approximately 3.8%.

The specimen was PBMCs from the stem cell graft donor, collected from the stem cell graft. The clonotype comes from a human donor who donated a stem cell graft to a child with acute myeloid leukemia. The chain combines TRBV12-3 or TRBV12-4 with TRBJ2-1; 7 bases are shared with TRBD2. The chain's CDR3 is CASSFSSGASNEQFF. CDR3 bases: TGTGCCAGCAGTTTCTCTAGCGGAGCAAGCAATGAGCAGTTCTTC.